The 25 T cell receptor beta chains in this list originate from one sample, sequenced in a study of shared clonotypes between healthy human individuals. Profiled with immunoSEQ multiplex PCR; TCRdb holds only in-frame clones, not every one. Among over a million clones listed, about 96% were seen once. The source material was naive CD4+ T cells sorted from blood. Regarding subset: CD45RA+ positively selected. Every receptor here comes from a young man in good health.

This sequence joins TRBV6-5 and TRBJ1-2; D remains ambiguous. CDR3 length equals 14 residues. Looked up from germline, CDR1 is MNHEY and CDR2 is SVGAGI. The V end was cut by 6 bases, the J end by 4 bases, with 15 bases between. DNA of the CDR3: TGTGCCAGCAGACTTTCCGGGGTTCTCTATGGCTACACCTTC. It specifies CASRLSGVLYGYTF.

The J gene is TRBJ2-1, the V gene TRBV9; D gene uncertain. The germline V gene encodes CDR1 SGDLS and CDR2 YYNGEE. Between the trimmed V and J ends, which lost 0 bases and 0 bases, there was a span of 16 bases. The CDR3 extends over 18 amino acids. The CDR3 loop is CASSVAVRTASSYNEQFF. The CDR3 DNA reads TGTGCCAGCAGCGTAGCAGTGCGGACCGCTAGCTCCTACAATGAGCAGTTCTTC.

This clone was observed a few times. The chain uses TRBV7-9 and TRBJ1-2; a possible D gene is TRBD1 (6 bases). CDR3 length equals 12 residues. In germline, CDR1 is SEHNR, CDR2 FQNEAQ (reference sequence). V lost 5 bases and J lost 6, with 10 bases in between. In DNA form, the CDR3 reads TGTGCCAGCAGCCACCGACAGGATGGCTACACCTTC. Translating it yields CASSHRQDGYTF.

This chain connects TRBV5-8 to TRBJ1-1; D gene uncertain. Germline CDR1 reads SGHTS; CDR2 reads YDEGEE. The ends were cut back, 4 bases at V and 6 bases at J, with 16 bases in the middle. The CDR3 runs 14 residues. CDR3 residues: CASSPGRMNPEAFF. The CDR3 DNA is TGTGCCAGCAGCCCCGGACGGATGAATCCTGAAGCTTTCTTT.

The J gene is TRBJ2-7, the V gene TRBV7-9; D ambiguous. CDR3 length: 15 amino acids. The germline CDR1 and CDR2 sequences are SEHNR and FQNEAQ (reference sequence). V shed 1 base and J shed 3 bases, with 13 bases lying between them. The CDR3 DNA reads as TGTGCCAGCAGCTTAGTATCGGGCGCCCACTACGAGCAGTACTTC. As protein: CASSLVSGAHYEQYF.

As for this clone: The same CDR3 can be traced to other DNA sequences in this sample. The chain employs TRBV5-1 and TRBJ1-2, with TRBD1 matching over 7 bases. The germline gives CDR1 SGHRS, CDR2 YFSETQ. V shed 5 bases, J shed 7 bases, and the junction held 5 bases outside the gene matches. The CDR3 has 12 amino acids. CDR3 loop: CASSFPGGGYTF. The CDR3 DNA sequence: TGCGCCAGCAGTTTCCCAGGGGGTGGCTACACCTTC.

V is TRBV29-1 and J is TRBJ2-7; D perhaps matches TRBD1 (5 bases). This CDR3 spans 15 amino acids. V lost 1 base and J lost 1, with 14 bases in between. Germline V gene data show CDR1 as SQVTM and CDR2 as ANQGSEA. The CDR3 is CSVEATWGASYEQYF. DNA for the CDR3: TGCAGCGTTGAAGCTACGTGGGGCGCGTCCTACGAGCAGTACTTC.

Here the CDR3 reads CASSHSSVQGLAAHNEQFF. The CDR3 region has the DNA TGCGCCAGCAGCCACAGTTCCGTTCAGGGACTAGCGGCACACAATGAGCAGTTCTTC. The chain links TRBV4-3 to TRBJ2-1, with 11 bases that match TRBD2. V dropped 3 bases and J dropped 5; count of bases not matched to a gene: 15. The germline CDR1 and CDR2 sequences are LGHNA and YSLEER. The CDR3 is 19 residues long.

About this clone: The same CDR3 is also encoded by other DNA sequences in this sample. The rearrangement links TRBV18 to TRBJ2-3; 9 nucleotides agree with TRBD2. The V segment lost 1 base and the J segment 3 bases; nucleotides outside the gene matches: 2. In germline, CDR1 is KGHSH, CDR2 LQKENI. The CDR3 contains 15 residues. CDR3 DNA: TGTGCCAGCTCACCACTAGCGGGAGCGACAGATACGCAGTATTTT. Translation gives CASSPLAGATDTQYF.

The gene calls are TRBV7-2 and TRBJ2-2; a weak D match, TRBD1 (5 bases). The germline gives CDR1 SGHTA, CDR2 FQGNSA. The V and J ends lost 0 bases and 5 bases respectively, with 16 bases between them. The CDR3 has 17 residues. As DNA, the CDR3 is TGTGCCAGCAGCTTAGCCTCCGGTAGGGGTCCTACCGGGGAGCTGTTTTTT. Its translation is CASSLASGRGPTGELFF.

The sample holds one count of this clone. The chain joins TRBV15 to TRBJ1-1, with 10 nucleotides matching TRBD1. CDR1 and CDR2 (germline): LNHNV, YYDKDF (reference sequence). This CDR3 has 14 amino acids. Trimming took 9 bases from V and 2 from J; bases not matched to a gene: 6. CDR3 protein: CATKRDRGNTEAFF. The CDR3 nucleotides read TGTGCCACTAAAAGGGACAGGGGAAACACTGAAGCTTTCTTT. The variable domain in full, with the rest retrieved from reference TRBV15 and TRBJ1-1, is DAMVIQNPRYQVTQFGKPVTLSCSQTLNHNVMYWYQQKSSQAPKLLFHYYDKDFNNEADTPDNFQSRRPNTSFCFLDIRSPGLGDTAMYLCATKRDRGNTEAFFGQGTRLTVV.

The J gene is TRBJ2-7, the V gene TRBV5-1; 9 bases map to TRBD1. V shed 1 base and J 4 bases; nucleotides not matched to a gene: 3. CDR3 length equals 14 residues. Germline V gives CDR1 SGHRS, CDR2 YFSETQ. The DNA of the CDR3 is TGCGCCAGCAGCTTGACAGGGGGCCTTTACGAGCAGTACTTC. As protein: CASSLTGGLYEQYF. Using reference TRBV5-1 and TRBJ2-7 for the parts outside the CDR3, the full variable domain is KAGVTQTPRYLIKTRGQQVTLSCSPISGHRSVSWYQQTPGQGLQFLFEYFSETQRNKGNFPGRFSGRQFSNSRSEMNVSTLELGDSALYLCASSLTGGLYEQYFGPGTRLTVT.

This chain joins TRBV5-4 and TRBJ2-7, with D possibly TRBD2 on 7 matching bases. The CDR3 consists of 14 residues. Looked up from germline, CDR1 is SGHNT and CDR2 is YYREEE (reference sequence). Trimming left V 2 bases short and J 4 bases short, with 13 bases between. CDR3 residues: CASSFGGGAYEQYF. The CDR3 DNA reads TGTGCCAGCAGCTTTGGGGGGGGCGCGTACGAGCAGTACTTC.

The CDR3 reads CASSAYPRGRLREQYF. CDR3 coding DNA: TGCGCCAGCAGCGCCTACCCGAGGGGACGGCTAAGGGAGCAGTACTTC. V usage is TRBV5-1 and J usage is TRBJ2-7, with D perhaps matching TRBD1 or TRBD2 (5 bases each). Germline V gene sequence: CDR1 SGHRS, CDR2 YFSETQ. The CDR3 length is 16 residues. V shed 4 bases and J shed 7 bases, with 24 bases lying between them. Full variable domain (remainder filled in from reference TRBV5-1 and TRBJ2-7): KAGVTQTPRYLIKTRGQQVTLSCSPISGHRSVSWYQQTPGQGLQFLFEYFSETQRNKGNFPGRFSGRQFSNSRSEMNVSTLELGDSALYLCASSAYPRGRLREQYFGPGTRLTVT.

The chain is built from TRBV27 and TRBJ2-7, with D possibly being TRBD2 (5 bases). The germline V gene has CDR1 MNHEY and CDR2 SMNVEV (reference sequence). The V end lost 2 bases, the J end lost 3 bases, and 11 bases lay between the germline ends. This CDR3 is built from 14 residues. CDR3 sequence (DNA): TGTGCCAGCAGTTTAATGGAGGATTACTACGAGCAGTACTTC. The encoded protein is CASSLMEDYYEQYF.

This chain links TRBV25-1 with TRBJ2-5, with a possible D match to TRBD2 (5 bases). The germline V gene encodes CDR1 MGHDK and CDR2 SYGVNS. Trimming shortened V by 2 bases and J by 7 bases, and 14 bases separated the two germline ends. CDR3 length: 14 residues. CDR3 residues: CASSEIGVLGTQYF. The CDR3 bases are TGTGCCAGCAGTGAAATCGGGGTACTCGGGACCCAGTACTTC.

The rearrangement joins TRBV6-5 to TRBJ2-3, with TRBD1 identical over 8 bases. The CDR3 has 13 amino acids. Germline values: CDR1 MNHEY, CDR2 SVGAGI. The trim removed 5 bases at V and 6 bases at J, leaving 4 bases unmatched. The DNA of the CDR3 is TGTGCCAGCAGTCGGACAGGGATCGATACGCAGTATTTT. Its protein product is CASSRTGIDTQYF.

This clone was picked up one time. The CDR3 here is CASGLDRVHDTQYF. The CDR3 DNA reads as TGTGCTAGTGGTTTGGACAGGGTCCACGATACGCAGTATTTT. The chain joins TRBV12-5 to TRBJ2-3, with D possibly being TRBD1 (6 bases). Germline values: CDR1 LGHNT, CDR2 FRNRAP. The CDR3 consists of 14 residues. V lost 1 base and J lost 6, with 11 bases in between.

The V call is TRBV4-2, the J call TRBJ2-3, with D perhaps assigned TRBD1 or TRBD2 (5 bases each). The CDR3 is made up of 15 amino acids. CDR1 and CDR2 from the germline V gene are LGHNA and YNFKEQ. Trimming took off 4 bases at V and 6 bases at J, with 17 bases between the two ends. The CDR3 loop is CASSRGDPERDTQYF. DNA of the CDR3: TGTGCCAGCAGCCGAGGGGACCCCGAGCGGGATACGCAGTATTTT.

The chain joins TRBV5-8 to TRBJ2-4; no firm D call. This CDR3 region has 13 residues. The V end was cut by 0 bases, the J end by 4 bases, with 5 bases between. From germline, CDR1 is SGHTS and CDR2 YDEGEE. This CDR3 is CASSLEPKNIQYF. The CDR3 DNA is TGTGCCAGCAGCTTGGAACCTAAAAACATTCAGTACTTC.

The CDR3 sequence is CASSPNRENTEAFF. Written as DNA, the CDR3 is TGTGCCAGCTCACCCAACAGGGAGAACACTGAAGCTTTCTTT. V and J are TRBV18 and TRBJ1-1, with a tentative D call TRBD1 (6 bases). Germline values: CDR1 KGHSH, CDR2 LQKENI. Trimming removed 3 bases from V and 1 base from J, with 9 bases in between. The CDR3 covers 14 residues.

This clone was detected only once. The rearrangement links TRBV5-1 to TRBJ2-3; maybe TRBD1 (5 bases). CDR1 is SGHRS, CDR2 YFSETQ, per germline. CDR3 length equals 16 residues. Trimming left V 0 bases short and J 1 base short, with 12 bases between. CDR3 in amino acids: CASSLGVGLGTDTQYF. The CDR3 nucleotides are TGCGCCAGCAGCTTGGGTGTGGGGCTGGGCACAGATACGCAGTATTTT.

V is TRBV2 and J is TRBJ1-5, with 7 bases lining up with TRBD1. The CDR3 contains 14 residues. Germline CDR1 is SNHLY and CDR2 is FYNNEI. With V trimmed by 8 bases and J by 5 bases, 9 bases remained unmatched. The CDR3, as DNA: TGTGCCAGCGCTTGGGGGCAGGGGGATCAGCCCCAGCATTTT. Translation gives CASAWGQGDQPQHF.

The chain links TRBV18 to TRBJ1-1; 7 nucleotides align to TRBD1. J gave up 0 bases and V 1 base, and 5 bases lay outside the gene matches. This CDR3 has 16 amino acids. The germline V gene has CDR1 KGHSH and CDR2 LQKENI. CDR3 protein: CASSPQGAVMNTEAFF. The CDR3 DNA follows: TGTGCCAGCTCACCACAGGGGGCCGTCATGAACACTGAAGCTTTCTTT.

The chain employs TRBV28 and TRBJ1-2; maybe TRBD1 (6 bases). The CDR3 has 13 residues. The germline V gene has CDR1 MDHEN and CDR2 SYDVKM. Trimming took 3 bases from V and 8 from J, leaving 13 bases between them. The CDR3 DNA sequence: TGTGCCAGCAGTTTTAACAGGGTAGGCGGCTACACCTTC. Protein product: CASSFNRVGGYTF.